A selection of T cell receptor beta chains follows, all from one sample in a study of graft-versus-host responses after intestinal transplantation. These receptors have no known antigen. Using immunoSEQ multiplex PCR, the repertoire was profiled, and TCRdb retains in-frame clones only, with some absent. The table has approximately 90,000 clones, 93% seen once; the top ten hold 1.5% to 2%. The sample consisted of unstimulated CD8+ T cells sorted from spleen or lymph node cells, taken before intestinal transplant. These receptors all come from a human donor who received an intestinal transplant. CDR3s include the opening cysteine and the closing phenylalanine or tryptophan. For some rows the clone size is stated as once, few or many, or as a class when expanded; others skip it.

NA,TRBV7-6,TRBJ2-2,CASSHYMTGGLAGELFF
NA,TRBV18,TRBJ1-4,CASSPERTANEKLFF
NA,TRBV6-4,TRBJ2-7,CASSVGTGSYEQYF
NA,TRBV27,TRBJ1-1,CASSLYSRTEAFF
NA,TRBV4-3,TRBJ1-1,CASSSLVGTEAFF
NA,TRBV11-3,TRBJ1-2,CASSGPDTNNYGYTF
NA,TRBV7-9,TRBJ1-2,CASSSERGYGYTF
NA,TRBV5-6,TRBJ2-7,CASSSRDRGTYYEQYF
NA,TRBV7-9,TRBJ2-7,CASSLAGSYEQYF
NA,TRBV11-2,TRBJ2-7,CASSLSGAYEQYF
NA,TRBV14,TRBJ2-3,CASSQMTGGLDTQYF
NA,TRBV30,TRBJ1-3,CAWSVGQGGLYF
NA,TRBV30,TRBJ1-6,CAWSAPPEGGEKSPLHF
NA,TRBV13,TRBJ1-6,CASNTRGDYSPLHF
NA,TRBV12-5,TRBJ2-7,CASGLAPLTGATYEQYF
once,TRBV7-9,TRBJ2-7,CASSGHRSSYEQYF
NA,TRBV12-5,TRBJ1-1,CASGIDRGTEAFF
NA,TRBV11-2,TRBJ1-5,CASSLGPGANQPQHF
NA,TRBV5-1,TRBJ1-1,CASSLGPNTEAFF
NA,TRBV4-3,TRBJ2-7,CASSQVEQGWSEQYF
NA,TRBV13,TRBJ2-7,CASSDRSSGRAYEQYF
NA,TRBV6-5,TRBJ2-1,CASSYSSEGRNEQFF